The present entry profiles one TCR beta chain with its context. Germline loops: CDR1 SGHRS, CDR2 YFSETQ. V gave up 0 bases and J gave up 6 bases; unmatched junction bases: 7. The CDR3 runs 16 residues. The data are from a study of shared clonotypes between healthy human individuals. Replicate PCRs for unsorted PBMC used 250 to 300 ng DNA (about 30,000 T cell genomes). TCRdb's copy holds only in-frame clones and misses some; the assay was immunoSEQ multiplex PCR. The sample has roughly 500,000 clones, about 72% seen once. V gene TRBV5-1 combines with J gene TRBJ1-1; 11 nucleotides match TRBD1. The receptor comes from a woman aged 40 to 49 in good health. Some clones in this sample may be carry-over from other donors' samples. Sequencing was done on a sample of PBMCs. The chain's CDR3 is CASSLDGQGAFAEAFF. The CDR3 coding sequence is TGCGCCAGCAGCTTGGATGGACAGGGGGCGTTTGCTGAAGCTTTCTTT.